The rows below give T cell receptor beta chains drawn from one sample of a study of cytomegalovirus exposure and HLA in healthy donors. Clones were read by immunoSEQ multiplex PCR, and TCRdb kept only the in-frame ones, dropping some. The sample yields about 200,000 clones, around 82% seen once. The specimen sequenced was PBMCs. These receptors were obtained from a man between 18 and 35 years old in good health and CMV-seronegative. Each CDR3 is given with its conserved first and last residue. D genes are given only for firm matches.

J,V,D,DNA,CDR3
TRBJ2-2,TRBV7-3,-,TGTGCCAGCAGAGCGTCAAGGGGCACCGGGGAGCTGTTTTTT,CASRASRGTGELFF
TRBJ2-6,TRBV7-9,-,TGTTCCAGCAGCCTCAAAGGACTCTTCGGCAAGACTGGGGCCAACGTCCTGACTTTC,CSSSLKGLFGKTGANVLTF
TRBJ2-7,TRBV19,-,TGTGCCAGTAGTGCCCCGGGGAGCTACGAGCAGTACTTC,CASSAPGSYEQYF
TRBJ2-7,TRBV11-1,-,TGTGCCAGCAGCTTAGTAGGGAGTAGGTCCTACGAGCAGTACTTC,CASSLVGSRSYEQYF
TRBJ1-3,TRBV7-7,-,TGTGCTAGCAGCTTAGGTCTACGGGGAACTGGAAACACCATATATTTT,CASSLGLRGTGNTIYF
TRBJ2-5,TRBV2,-,TGTGCCAGCAGTGTAACAGAAGAGACCCAGTACTTC,CASSVTEETQYF
TRBJ1-1,TRBV15,-,TGTGCCACCAGCAGAGGTCAGATTAACACTGAAGCTTTCTTT,CATSRGQINTEAFF
TRBJ2-7,TRBV19,-,TGTGCCTCGGCCGGGGTGCACGAGCAGTACTTC,CASAGVHEQYF
TRBJ2-3,TRBV11-2,-,TGTGCCAGCAGCTTACCTTCGAGGGATACGCAGTATTTT,CASSLPSRDTQYF
TRBJ1-6,TRBV18,-,TGTGCCAGCTCACCGGGGCGGGATTCGCCCCTCCACTTT,CASSPGRDSPLHF
TRBJ2-1,TRBV29-1,-,TGCAGCGTTCACCGGACTGACAATGAGCAGTTCTTC,CSVHRTDNEQFF
TRBJ2-1,TRBV5-4,-,TGTGCCAGCAGCCCAGCGGGTAGCTCCTACAATGAGCAGTTCTTC,CASSPAGSSYNEQFF
TRBJ2-7,TRBV5-1,-,TGCGCCAGCAGCTTCCGGGACTTATACTACGAGCAGTACTTC,CASSFRDLYYEQYF